These 29 T cell receptor beta chains were all obtained from the same sample, sequenced in a study of T cells after yellow fever vaccination. In TCRdb, the 5' RACE reads were re-called with MiXCR into one record per CDR3 protein. Of about 340,000 distinct CDR3 sequences listed, 3.5% to 4.5% were seen once; the top ten hold about 24%. This specimen consisted of PBMCs, obtained 5 days after the yellow fever booster vaccination. These TCRs come from a young man who received the YFV17D yellow fever vaccine.

This clonotype has only a few counts. The rearrangement links TRBV7-9 to TRBJ1-3; TRBD1 is a possible D gene (5 bases). Per germline, CDR1 SEHNR and CDR2 FQNEAQ (reference sequence). CDR3 length equals 15 residues. Trimming removed 10 bases from V and 4 bases from J, with 20 bases in between. The CDR3 loop is CATAPGPPPGNTIYF. The CDR3 bases are TGTGCCACGGCCCCGGGACCACCACCAGGAAACACCATATATTTT.

This clonotype was observed at least ten times. The chain links TRBV7-2 to TRBJ2-3; D not certain. The ends were cut back, 5 bases at V and 6 bases at J, with 9 bases in the middle. Germline V gene lookup returns CDR1 SGHTA and CDR2 FQGNSA. The CDR3 consists of 12 residues. Here the CDR3 DNA reads TGTGCCAGCAGCCTCTGGCGGGATACGCAGTATTTT. As protein: CASSLWRDTQYF.

V is TRBV25-1 and J is TRBJ2-5, with 9 bases that match TRBD2. V lost 2 bases to trimming and J lost 5 bases; unmatched junction nucleotides: 9. The CDR3 is 16 amino acids. The germline CDR1 and CDR2 sequences are MGHDK and SYGVNS. DNA for the CDR3: TGTGCCAGCAGTGAAGGGGTGCGGGGGGGCCAGGAGACCCAGTACTTC. It encodes CASSEGVRGGQETQYF.

This clonotype was seen ten or more times. V and J are TRBV5-1 and TRBJ2-5; D not resolved. Germline assignment: CDR1 SGHRS and CDR2 YFSETQ. Trimming removed 0 bases at V and 7 bases at J, with 4 bases between. The length of the CDR3 is 11 residues. CDR3 protein: CASSLEGTQYF. For the CDR3, the DNA is TGCGCCAGCAGCTTGGAGGGGACCCAGTACTTC.

The rearrangement uses TRBV18 and TRBJ2-1; D is ambiguous. Per germline, CDR1 KGHSH and CDR2 LQKENI. There are 13 residues in the CDR3. V was pared by 0 bases and J by 7 bases, with 7 bases between. The CDR3 region has the DNA TGTGCCAGCTCACCACCCCCTTCGAATGAGCAGTTCTTC. Translated: CASSPPPSNEQFF.

This clonotype was counted a few times. CDR3 DNA: TGCGCCAGCAGCCAGTCGGGACTAGCGGGGGGACGAGTGGAGACCCAGTACTTC. Translating it yields CASSQSGLAGGRVETQYF. The chain recombines TRBV4-1 with TRBJ2-5; 15 bases line up with TRBD2. J was trimmed by 5 bases and V by 3 bases; bases with no gene match: 10. Germline values: CDR1 MGHRA, CDR2 YSYEKL. CDR3 length equals 18 residues.

In its sample, this clonotype was seen many times. This rearrangement joins TRBV20-1 to TRBJ1-5; the D gene is possibly TRBD1 (5 bases). V dropped 6 bases and J dropped 9 bases, with 18 bases sitting between them. Germline-derived CDR1 and CDR2 are DFQATT and SNEGSKA (reference sequence). The CDR3 spans 13 residues. The CDR3 sequence: CSAHEGPGGPQHF. Here the CDR3 DNA reads TGCAGTGCCCATGAGGGGCCCGGAGGGCCCCAGCATTTT.

A word on this clonotype: A junction boundary mismatches the germline segment, possibly from a read error. The V gene is TRBV29-1, the J gene TRBJ2-1; 7 bases map to TRBD1. Germline V gives CDR1 SQVTM, CDR2 ANQGSEA. The CDR3 is 17 amino acids. The CDR3 protein is CSVEDGPVGGGYIEQFF. CDR3 DNA sequence: TGCAGCGTTGAAGATGGCCCCGTAGGGGGCGGCTACATTGAGCAGTTCTTC.

This chain connects TRBV6-5 to TRBJ2-7; TRBD2 aligns across 10 bases. Germline lookup yields CDR1 MNHEY and CDR2 SVGAGI. The CDR3 consists of 15 residues. J was trimmed by 6 bases and V by 5 bases; bases with no gene match: 10. As DNA, the CDR3 is TGTGCCAGCAGTGGGCCCCTAGCGGGGGCCCTCGAGCAGTACTTC. Translated, it gives CASSGPLAGALEQYF.

This clonotype has ten or more counts. This chain uses TRBV7-2 with TRBJ2-3; no reliable D call. This CDR3 spans 13 amino acids. Germline-derived CDR1 and CDR2 are SGHTA and FQGNSA. The V end was cut by 6 bases, the J end by 2 bases, with 9 bases between. CDR3 sequence (DNA): TGTGCCAGCAGACCCGTACCCACAGATACGCAGTATTTT. This translates into CASRPVPTDTQYF.

This clonotype was seen a few times. The chain carries TRBV6-6 and TRBJ1-6; D might be TRBD1 (5 bases). The ends were cut back, 6 bases at V and 5 bases at J, with 11 bases in the middle. Germline CDR1 reads MNHNY; CDR2 reads SVGAGI (reference sequence). The CDR3 runs to 14 residues. The CDR3 bases are TGTGCCAGCAGCCCCAGGGTACATAATTCACCCCTCCACTTT. It specifies CASSPRVHNSPLHF.

At least ten counts were recorded for this clonotype. The rearrangement uses TRBV5-5 and TRBJ1-4, with TRBD1 identical over 7 bases. Germline CDR1 SGHKS, CDR2 YYEKEE (reference sequence). V dropped 5 bases and J dropped 7; count of bases not matched to a gene: 17. The CDR3 has 17 amino acids. The CDR3 here is CASSPPGQRHSGEKLFF. CDR3 sequence (DNA): TGTGCCAGCAGTCCACCGGGACAGAGACACAGTGGTGAAAAACTGTTTTTT.

The table lists this clonotype with a few counts. The chain employs TRBV29-1 and TRBJ2-7; perhaps TRBD1 as D (5 bases). V lost 4 bases, J lost 1 base, and 14 bases lay in between. Germline-derived CDR1 and CDR2 are SQVTM and ANQGSEA. The CDR3 runs 14 residues. The CDR3 here is CSVAADIGSYEQYF. CDR3 nucleotide sequence: TGCAGCGTTGCTGCGGACATCGGATCCTACGAGCAGTACTTC.

This clonotype was detected ten times or more. The genes are TRBV7-2 and TRBJ1-1; TRBD1 matches 10 bases. Germline-derived CDR1 and CDR2 are SGHTA and FQGNSA. This CDR3 is 13 amino acids long. V shed 5 bases, J shed 11 bases, and the junction held 8 bases outside the gene matches. In nucleotides, the CDR3 is TGTGCCAGCAGCCGGGACAGGGGCGGAGGGGCTTTCTTT. It is translated as CASSRDRGGGAFF.

This clonotype was observed a handful of times. The V gene is TRBV10-3, the J gene TRBJ1-1, with a weak D call TRBD1 (6 bases). Trimming cost V 3 bases and J 7 bases, with 12 bases left between them. CDR1 is ENHRY, CDR2 SYGVKD, per germline. CDR3 length: 13 residues. The CDR3, as DNA: TGTGCCATCAGTGACTCGACAGGACTTGAAGCTTTCTTT. This encodes CAISDSTGLEAFF.

This clonotype was seen a handful of times. This rearrangement joins TRBV7-9 to TRBJ2-7, with D possibly TRBD1 on 6 matching bases. Trimming removed 5 bases at V and 6 bases at J, with 14 bases between. CDR1 and CDR2 from the germline V gene are SEHNR and FQNEAQ (reference sequence). The CDR3 covers 13 residues. The CDR3 bases are TGTGCCAGCAGCCCCCCGAGGGGGTTCGAGCAGTACTTC. Its translation is CASSPPRGFEQYF.

The chain employs TRBV6-5 and TRBJ2-7; 12 positions match TRBD1. V trimming: 4 bases; J trimming: 5 bases; junction bases outside the gene matches: 6. Looked up from germline, CDR1 is MNHEY and CDR2 is SVGAGI. The CDR3 is 15 amino acids. CDR3 DNA: TGTGCCAGCAGTTCCCTGGGACAGGGGGCGGACGAGCAGTACTTC. Protein sequence: CASSSLGQGADEQYF.

This clonotype has a count of ten or more. V and J are TRBV6-6 and TRBJ2-5, with unresolved D. V dropped 6 bases and J dropped 1 base, with 9 bases sitting between them. CDR1 and CDR2 from the germline V gene are MNHNY and SVGAGI (reference sequence). The CDR3 sequence is 13 residues long. The DNA for the CDR3 is TGTGCCAGCAGCCCGCCTGTCCAAGAGACCCAGTACTTC. It codes for CASSPPVQETQYF.

This clonotype has only a few counts. The rearrangement links TRBV20-1 to TRBJ2-1; TRBD2 matches 10 bases. The CDR3 is 13 amino acids. V was clipped by 6 bases and J by 10 bases; unmatched bases: 9. Germline values: CDR1 DFQATT, CDR2 SNEGSKA (reference sequence). CDR3 loop: CSAPLASGGEQFF. The CDR3 bases are TGCAGTGCCCCATTGGCTAGCGGGGGCGAGCAGTTCTTC.

This clonotype appeared many times. The chain joins TRBV24-1 to TRBJ2-2, with a possible D match to TRBD1 (5 bases). The CDR3 is 13 residues long. The germline V gene encodes CDR1 KGHDR and CDR2 SFDVKD. V lost 4 bases, J lost 8 bases, and 10 bases lay in between. DNA of the CDR3: TGTGCCACCAGTGACCCTTGGACAGGGGAGCTGTTTTTT. Translated: CATSDPWTGELFF.

This clonotype occurred many times. Here the CDR3 reads CASSPSGFLEQYF. The CDR3 bases are TGTGCCAGCAGCCCATCGGGTTTCCTCGAGCAGTACTTC. The genes are TRBV14 and TRBJ2-7; no firm D call. This CDR3 comprises 13 residues. V was cut by 4 bases and J by 6 bases, with 13 bases left in between. Germline V gene data show CDR1 as SGHDN and CDR2 as FVKESK.

This clonotype was picked up a small number of times. The genes are TRBV12-3 or TRBV12-4 and TRBJ1-5; 9 bases agree with TRBD1. There are 15 residues in the CDR3. Trimming removed 6 bases from V and 6 bases from J; junction bases left unmatched: 9. The DNA of the CDR3 is TGTGCCAGCAGCCCGTGGACAGGGGCGATTCAGCCCCAGCATTTT. Residues: CASSPWTGAIQPQHF.

V usage is TRBV12-3 or TRBV12-4 and J usage is TRBJ1-5; the D gene is possibly TRBD1 (6 bases). The CDR3 covers 13 residues. Trimming left V 5 bases short and J 6 bases short, with 11 bases between. The CDR3 reads CASSTGTSQPQHF. CDR3 nucleotide sequence: TGTGCCAGCAGTACAGGGACAAGTCAGCCCCAGCATTTT.

This clonotype was detected ten times or more. This sequence joins TRBV27 and TRBJ2-5, with D possibly TRBD1 on 6 matching bases. This CDR3 is built from 12 residues. Germline CDR1 reads MNHEY; CDR2 reads SMNVEV (reference sequence). The V end was cut by 6 bases, the J end by 6 bases, with 11 bases between. The DNA for the CDR3 is TGTGCCAGCAGCCTAACAGGGAAGACCCAGTACTTC. Its protein is CASSLTGKTQYF.

J is TRBJ1-6 and V is TRBV20-1; no clear D gene. Germline V gene lookup returns CDR1 DFQATT and CDR2 SNEGSKA (reference sequence). Trimming pared 4 bases from V and 10 bases from J, leaving 14 bases between. This CDR3 has 13 residues. CDR3 loop: CSANGISVSPLHF. The CDR3 region has the DNA TGCAGTGCTAACGGTATATCTGTATCACCCCTCCACTTT.

The rearrangement uses TRBV9 and TRBJ1-5; D is ambiguous. This CDR3 contains 14 residues. Germline CDR1 and CDR2: SGDLS and YYNGEE. Trimming left V 3 bases short and J 4 bases short, with 11 bases between. In nucleotides, the CDR3 is TGTGCCAGCAGCGCTACCATGGGGAATCAGCCCCAGCATTTT. Protein product: CASSATMGNQPQHF.

This clonotype was seen ten or more times. The gene calls are TRBV5-1 and TRBJ2-2; D gene unclear. The CDR3 runs to 13 residues. Germline assignment: CDR1 SGHRS and CDR2 YFSETQ. With 4 bases removed from V and 6 bases from J, the gap between germline ends came to 10 bases. The CDR3 here is CASSGRDAGELFF. DNA for the CDR3: TGCGCCAGCAGCGGAAGGGATGCCGGGGAGCTGTTTTTT.

This clonotype was picked up a small number of times. The chain uses TRBV18 and TRBJ2-1, with 11 bases fitting TRBD2. V lost 3 bases, J lost 1 base, and 5 bases stayed unmatched. Germline CDR1 is KGHSH and CDR2 is LQKENI. The CDR3 runs 17 residues. CDR3 sequence (DNA): TGTGCCAGCTCACCGCGGGCTAGCGGGGGGTCCTACAATGAGCAGTTCTTC. This gives the protein CASSPRASGGSYNEQFF.

V is TRBV5-1 and J is TRBJ1-1; TRBD1 aligns across 7 bases. The CDR3 has 12 residues. V dropped 5 bases and J dropped 10; count of bases not matched to a gene: 8. CDR1 and CDR2 from the germline V gene are SGHRS and YFSETQ. The CDR3 reads CASRTDRVGAFF. The CDR3 coding sequence is TGCGCCAGCAGGACCGACAGGGTTGGAGCTTTCTTT.